This T cell receptor beta chain was sequenced in a study of T cells expressing NK-cell markers. As for the study in general: It was from sorted CD3+CD56+NKG2C+, CD3+CD56+NKG2C- and CD3+CD56-NKG2C+ T cells that TCR beta repertoires came. Seven HCMV-seropositive donors and one seronegative donor made up the eight sequenced donors. Points from the study as a whole: HCMV specificity of the expanded NKG2C+ T cell clones was not established. For six donors, the dominant NKG2C+ clonotypes made up about 1.0-7.0% of their CD8+ T cells.

On this clonotype: Antigen specificity is unknown.

With the 5' RACE reads reprocessed, TCRdb shows one record per CDR3 protein and no DNA. Its clone listing holds 400,000 to 450,000 distinct CDR3 sequences. This TCR came from a woman between 18 and 75 years old in good health. Material: blood T cells: a sorted CD56 or NKG2C T cell subset, CD4+ or CD8+ T cells, or bulk PBMC T cells (not recorded which).

The CDR3 loop is CASSLGLEEGAGYTF. The V call is TRBV5-1, the J call TRBJ1-2; TCRdb gives TRBD1 as the D gene, but with no DNA this cannot be confirmed. CDR1 is SGHRS and CDR2 is YFSETQ in the germline V gene. CDR3 size: 15 residues.